This TCR beta chain stems from a study of beta chain features in type 1 diabetes. The CDR3 length is 15 residues. J was trimmed by 4 bases and V by 3 bases; bases with no gene match: 6. The germline V gene encodes CDR1 SGHTA and CDR2 FQGNSA. On this clone: The antigen remains unidentified.

Since all of the isolated RNA was reverse transcribed, expressed TCRB transcripts were what got sequenced. Profiling relied on immunoSEQ multiplex PCR, and the TCRdb table lists in-frame clones only, not all of them. The table records tens of thousands of clones, about 70% of them present only once. Findings and limits, study-wide: Patients with Type 1 diabetes showed moderately but significantly shorter TCRB CDR3s in all four CD4+ subsets.

The sequence was collected from a woman between 35 and 50 years old with type 1 diabetes. This sequence joins TRBV7-2 and TRBJ2-5, with 9 bases aligning to TRBD2. Sequenced input: stem cell memory CD4+ T cells from blood. CDR3 loop: CASSFFGGRGETQYF. CDR3 sequence (DNA): TGTGCCAGCAGCTTCTTTGGCGGGAGGGGAGAGACCCAGTACTTC.